This T cell receptor beta chain was sequenced during a study of blood T cell repertoires in COVID-19. Study summary: Donors in the United States, Italy and Spain gave samples during acute or convalescent COVID-19. The cDNA or gDNA used as material had been derived from T cells, B-cell-depleted T cells, or PBMCs.

In the study's own analysis: Amplifying reference gene primers gave estimates of nucleated cell counts. Some clones are missing from TCRdb's copy, which holds only in-frame ones; the method was immunoSEQ multiplex PCR. That table gives V, J and clone size, and the DNA gave D and trimming. The sample has 450,000 or so clones, roughly 89% seen once. The ends lost 2 bases at V and 0 bases at J; junction bases unmatched: 3. The CDR3 consists of 15 residues. In germline, CDR1 is KGHSH, CDR2 LQKENI. This clonotype was obtained from a man aged 18-30 years with COVID-19, enrolled during active disease. Source material: peripheral blood. The V gene is TRBV18, the J gene TRBJ1-1, with 7 bases matching TRBD1. The CDR3 sequence: CASSPAGQMNTEAFF. CDR3 DNA sequence: TGTGCCAGCTCACCAGCGGGACAGATGAACACTGAAGCTTTCTTT.